The rows below give T cell receptor beta chains drawn from one sample of a study of shared clonotypes between healthy human individuals. Libraries were prepared by immunoSEQ multiplex PCR; TCRdb keeps only in-frame clonotypes and omits some of them. The table records 1,100,000 or so clones, approximately 80% of them present only once. The specimen was memory CD4+ T cells from PBMCs. Every receptor here comes from a man between 18 and 29 years old in good health. Some clones in this sample may be carry-over from other donors' samples. Both conserved end residues are part of each CDR3. The D gene is left open where the match is weak. Rows give clone size only sometimes, using once, few, many, or a class for an expanded clone.

length: 16; size: -; J: TRBJ2-5; D: TRBD1; V: TRBV5-1; DNA: TGCGCCAGCAGCGAAGCTACAGGGGGCCCGTCTGGGACCCAGTACTTC; CDR3: CASSEATGGPSGTQYF
length: 14; size: few; J: TRBJ1-3; D: -; V: TRBV5-5; DNA: TGTGCCAGCAGCCCGGGACGCCGCGGAGACACCATATATTTT; CDR3: CASSPGRRGDTIYF
length: 13; size: -; J: TRBJ2-4; D: TRBD1; V: TRBV5-6; DNA: TGTGCCAGCAGCCGGGACAGGGATAGTATTCAGTACTTC; CDR3: CASSRDRDSIQYF
length: 15; size: -; J: TRBJ1-1; D: -; V: TRBV7-2; DNA: TGTGCCAGCAGCCAAAGGCAGCTAAAGAACACTGAAGCTTTCTTT; CDR3: CASSQRQLKNTEAFF
length: 11; size: few; J: TRBJ1-1; D: -; V: TRBV20-1; DNA: TGCAGTGTTTGGGCGCGCGCTGAAGCTTTCTTT; CDR3: CSVWARAEAFF
length: 16; size: -; J: TRBJ1-1; D: TRBD1; V: TRBV11-2; DNA: TGTGCCAGCAGCGCAGGGGGATTTGGAGGTAGCACTGAAGCTTTCTTT; CDR3: CASSAGGFGGSTEAFF
length: 16; size: -; J: TRBJ2-7; D: TRBD2; V: TRBV11-2; DNA: TGTGCCAGCAGCTTTTCTGGTCGCGGGAGGACCTACGAGCAGTACTTC; CDR3: CASSFSGRGRTYEQYF
length: 17; size: -; J: TRBJ2-7; D: -; V: TRBV11-2; DNA: TGTGCCAGCAGCTTACGCCGGGGACTTCCCGACCCCTACGAGCAGTACTTC; CDR3: CASSLRRGLPDPYEQYF
length: 12; size: once; J: TRBJ2-1; D: -; V: TRBV28; DNA: TGTGCCACCCGACTAGTAACTTCTGAGCAGTTCTTC; CDR3: CATRLVTSEQFF
length: 15; size: -; J: TRBJ2-1; D: TRBD2; V: TRBV18; DNA: TGTGCCAGCTCACCCTCTAGCGGGAGTGCCCGTGAGCAGTTCTTC; CDR3: CASSPSSGSAREQFF
length: 12; size: -; J: TRBJ2-5; D: -; V: TRBV28; DNA: TGTGCCTCCCAGGCGGTCCAAGAGACCCAGTACTTC; CDR3: CASQAVQETQYF